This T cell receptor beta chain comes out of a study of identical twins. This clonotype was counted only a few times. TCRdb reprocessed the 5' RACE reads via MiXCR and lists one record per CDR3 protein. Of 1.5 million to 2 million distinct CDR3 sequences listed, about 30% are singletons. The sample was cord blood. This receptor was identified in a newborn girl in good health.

The CDR3 loop reads CSATGGGANVLTF. CDR3 DNA sequence: TGCAGTGCCACCGGGGGTGGGGCCAACGTCCTGACTTTC. The V and J genes are TRBV20-1 and TRBJ2-6; tentatively, D is TRBD2 (6 bases). The V gene's germline CDR1 is DFQATT and CDR2 SNEGSKA (reference sequence). V was cut by 6 bases and J by 3 bases, with 9 bases left in between. The CDR3 spans 13 residues.